This T cell receptor (beta chain) stems from a study of neoadjuvant nivolumab and ipilimumab in lung cancer. For the study at large: Nivolumab 3 mg/kg was given days 1, 15 and 29, plus ipilimumab 1 mg/kg day 1 in combination.

The study's findings and limits: Compared with tumor-adjacent uninvolved lung, resected tumors showed greater richness and clonality. Only two of four nivolumab-treated tumors gained richness and clonality by surgery.

TCRdb's copy holds only in-frame clones and misses some; the assay was immunoSEQ multiplex PCR. Here the sample spans tens of thousands of clones, roughly 90% being singletons. Points on this clone: Its antigen is currently unknown.

The CDR3 covers 15 residues. V was pared by 1 base and J by 4 bases, with 5 bases of the junction left unmatched. Germline V gene data show CDR1 as SGHRS and CDR2 as YFSETQ. The sequence came from an adult with non-small cell lung cancer. The sample consisted of peripheral blood, taken after neoadjuvant nivolumab, alone or with ipilimumab, at or shortly before surgery. V and J are TRBV5-1 and TRBJ2-5; TRBD2 aligns across 9 bases. The CDR3 reads CASSLIAGESETQYF. CDR3 nucleotides: TGCGCCAGCAGCTTGATAGCGGGAGAGTCAGAGACCCAGTACTTC.